The 8 T cell receptor beta chains given below trace back to one sample, sequenced in a study of blood T cell repertoires in COVID-19. TCRdb's table, derived via immunoSEQ multiplex PCR, lists solely in-frame clones and lacks some. Of around 250,000 clones detected, around 87% appear once; the ten largest clones hold 5.5% to 9%. The sequenced sample consisted of peripheral blood. These receptors originate from a woman aged 70 to 79 with active or convalescent COVID-19.

The rearrangement uses TRBV10-3 and TRBJ2-3; TRBD1 agrees at 9 bases. This CDR3 spans 14 amino acids. The V segment lost 4 bases and the J segment 6 bases; nucleotides outside the gene matches: 5. CDR1 and CDR2 from the germline V gene are ENHRY and SYGVKD. This CDR3 reads CAISGTGAGDTQYF. In DNA form, the CDR3 reads TGTGCCATCAGTGGGACAGGGGCCGGGGATACGCAGTATTTT.

This clone was seen once. The chain combines TRBV11-3 with TRBJ1-1; D is ambiguous. This CDR3 is built from 12 residues. Trimming took 4 bases from V and 4 from J, leaving 7 bases between them. CDR1 is SGHNT and CDR2 is YENEEA in the germline V gene. CDR3 residues: CASSSSGTEAFF. The CDR3 DNA follows: TGTGCCAGCAGCTCCTCGGGCACTGAAGCTTTCTTT.

The chain is built from TRBV18 and TRBJ1-2; 12 bases match TRBD1. Unmatched junction bases numbered 6, after V lost 3 bases and J lost 4 bases. Germline V gene data show CDR1 as KGHSH and CDR2 as LQKENI. The CDR3 contains 16 residues. For the CDR3, the DNA is TGTGCCAGCTCACCGGGACAGGGGGCAGTTAGCTATGGCTACACCTTC. Translated, it gives CASSPGQGAVSYGYTF.

This clone turned up a few times. The chain combines TRBV28 with TRBJ1-1, with unresolved D. The CDR3 is 13 residues long. V lost 6 bases to trimming and J lost 1 base, with 9 bases between them. The germline gives CDR1 MDHEN, CDR2 SYDVKM. In nucleotides, the CDR3 is TGTGCCAGCAGCGGCGGAGCGAACACTGAAGCTTTCTTT. Its protein is CASSGGANTEAFF.

The rearrangement joins TRBV7-2 to TRBJ2-1, with D maybe TRBD2 (6 bases). The germline V gene encodes CDR1 SGHTA and CDR2 FQGNSA. This CDR3 spans 14 amino acids. Trimming pared 3 bases from V and 9 bases from J, leaving 15 bases between. The CDR3, as DNA: TGTGCCAGCAGCTTGGATGGAGGGGTGAGTGAGCAGTTCTTC. Amino acids: CASSLDGGVSEQFF.

This clone has a single count. This chain joins TRBV4-3 and TRBJ2-1; D is uncertain. In germline, CDR1 is LGHNA, CDR2 YSLEER. Between the trimmed V and J ends, which lost 0 bases and 9 bases, there was a span of 21 bases. The CDR3 has 17 amino acids. The DNA for the CDR3 is TGCGCCAGCAGCCAAGATGAGCTCACCAGAGGAGTTGCTGAGCAGTTCTTC. Its translation: CASSQDELTRGVAEQFF.

This rearrangement joins TRBV10-1 to TRBJ1-2; 7 nucleotides match TRBD1. CDR1 is WNHNN, CDR2 SYGVQD, per germline (reference sequence). The V and J ends lost 6 bases and 7 bases, in that order; junction bases with no gene match: 8. CDR3 length: 13 amino acids. CDR3 bases: TGCGCCAGCAGCCCCGGGACAGTGGGTGGCTACACCTTC. Its protein is CASSPGTVGGYTF.

The rearrangement uses TRBV14 and TRBJ2-3; 14 nucleotides match TRBD2. The CDR3 consists of 18 residues. V was pared by 4 bases and J by 1 base, with 7 bases of the junction left unmatched. Per the germline V gene, CDR1 is SGHDN and CDR2 is FVKESK. The CDR3 sequence: CASSPPWGLAGGTDTQYF. Written as DNA, the CDR3 is TGTGCCAGCAGCCCCCCTTGGGGACTAGCGGGGGGCACAGATACGCAGTATTTT. The full variable domain, in which reference TRBV14 and TRBJ2-3 provide the parts outside the CDR3, is EAGVTQFPSHSVIEKGQTVTLRCDPISGHDNLYWYRRVMGKEIKFLLHFVKESKQDESGMPNNRFLAERTGGTYSTLKVQPAELEDSGVYFCASSPPWGLAGGTDTQYFGPGTRLTVL.